Presented here are 15 T cell receptor beta chains from one specimen sequenced in a study of Ad26.COV2.S vaccination and SARS-CoV-2 variants. Clones were sequenced by immunoSEQ multiplex PCR, and TCRdb holds only the in-frame ones, with some missing. Of approximately 410,000 clones listed, roughly 88% are singletons. Regarding treatment: roughly 18 received Ad26.COV2.S at low or high dose, single or two shots; roughly five received placebo; per-sample allocation not given. Collection of the samples took place on day 63 after the first injection of vaccine or placebo. The sequencing here drew on peripheral blood, taken in a trial of Ad26.COV2.S vaccine versus placebo. The origin of the receptors is a person between 18 and 59 years old who received the Ad26.COV2.S COVID-19 vaccine or a placebo.

The chain carries TRBV11-2 and TRBJ1-1; D is uncertain. Trimming took off 1 base at V and 8 bases at J, with 5 bases between the two ends. From germline, CDR1 is SGHAT and CDR2 FQNNGV. The CDR3 extends over 11 amino acids. This chain's CDR3 is CASSLVVEAFF. Written as DNA, the CDR3 is TGTGCCAGCAGCTTAGTTGTGGAAGCTTTCTTT.

The V call is TRBV24-1, the J call TRBJ1-1, with D possibly TRBD1 on 5 matching bases. V was clipped by 3 bases and J by 1 base, with 8 bases between them. The CDR3 loop spans 14 amino acids. CDR1 KGHDR and CDR2 SFDVKD come from the germline V gene. CDR3 loop: CATSDRGANTEAFF. Here the CDR3 DNA reads TGTGCCACCAGTGATCGAGGGGCGAACACTGAAGCTTTCTTT.

V usage is TRBV5-1 and J usage is TRBJ2-2, with D uncertain. Per the germline V gene, CDR1 is SGHRS and CDR2 is YFSETQ. The germline V and J ends were trimmed by 3 bases and 2 bases, with 8 bases remaining between them. The CDR3 consists of 14 residues. In nucleotides, the CDR3 is TGCGCCAGCAGCTCGACGGACAACACCGGGGAGCTGTTTTTT. Encoded protein: CASSSTDNTGELFF.

V and J are TRBV4-1 and TRBJ2-7; 7 bases are a match to TRBD2. V was clipped by 0 bases and J by 1 base; unmatched bases: 12. In germline, CDR1 is MGHRA, CDR2 YSYEKL. The CDR3 spans 18 residues. In nucleotides, the CDR3 is TGCGCCAGCAGCCAAGATGGGGTTGGTGCGGGGGTTTCCTACGAGCAGTACTTC. Translating it yields CASSQDGVGAGVSYEQYF.

The CDR3 bases are TGCAGCGTTTTGAACACGGGGGTGGGTACAGATACGCAGTATTTT. It yields the protein CSVLNTGVGTDTQYF. The J gene is TRBJ2-3, the V gene TRBV29-1, with D tentatively TRBD2 (6 bases). Deletions cut 5 bases from V and 3 bases from J, with 18 bases between. CDR1 is SQVTM and CDR2 is ANQGSEA in the germline V gene. The CDR3 is 15 residues long.

V and J are TRBV7-9 and TRBJ1-6; D is possibly TRBD1 (6 bases). Germline CDR1 reads SEHNR; CDR2 reads FQNEAQ (reference sequence). CDR3 size: 15 residues. With 1 base removed from V and 8 bases from J, the gap between germline ends came to 12 bases. As DNA, the CDR3 is TGTGCCAGCAGCTTAGGGGGGCTCCTGGATTCACCCCTCCACTTT. Its protein is CASSLGGLLDSPLHF.

V usage is TRBV6-5 and J usage is TRBJ1-5; TRBD1 is a possible D gene (5 bases). The V and J ends lost 6 bases and 9 bases respectively, with 15 bases between them. CDR3 length: 13 amino acids. CDR1 MNHEY and CDR2 SVGAGI come from the germline V gene. In DNA, the CDR3 is TGTGCCAGCAGCCGGGACGCCGACCGGCCCCAGCATTTT. This encodes CASSRDADRPQHF.

The CDR3 nucleotides read TGTGCCAGCAGTGCGGGCAGAACGAACACTGAAGCTTTCTTT. Protein sequence: CASSAGRTNTEAFF. The rearrangement links TRBV28 to TRBJ1-1; no clear D gene. V lost 5 bases, J lost 1 base, and 11 bases lay in between. Germline V gene data show CDR1 as MDHEN and CDR2 as SYDVKM. This CDR3 contains 14 residues.

The rearrangement uses TRBV6-2 or TRBV6-3 and TRBJ2-7; 7 bases map to TRBD1. This CDR3 comprises 21 residues. J gave up 1 base and V 0 bases, and 21 bases lay outside the gene matches. Germline CDR1 and CDR2: MNHEY and SVGEGT. CDR3 coding DNA: TGTGCCAGCAGTTACTCCCTTCGTTCCGGGACAGACTTCTTTCAGTCCTACGAGCAGTACTTC. This sequence encodes CASSYSLRSGTDFFQSYEQYF.

This chain uses TRBV27 with TRBJ2-7; 8 bases are shared with TRBD1. V dropped 2 bases and J dropped 7; count of bases not matched to a gene: 13. CDR1 is MNHEY, CDR2 SMNVEV, per germline (reference sequence). CDR3 length: 16 residues. The CDR3 DNA reads as TGTGCCAGCAGTTTAGAGGCCGCCGGCAGGGGGCAAGAGCAGTACTTC. It specifies CASSLEAAGRGQEQYF.

The genes are TRBV30 and TRBJ2-3; the match to TRBD2 covers 11 bases. V lost 1 base, J lost 0 bases, and 9 bases stayed unmatched. CDR1 and CDR2 from the germline V gene are GTSNPN and SVGIG (reference sequence). The CDR3 has 18 residues. This CDR3 is CAWSGLAGGRFSTDTQYF. The CDR3 DNA reads as TGTGCCTGGAGTGGCCTAGCGGGGGGCAGATTTAGCACAGATACGCAGTATTTT.

The CDR3 loop reads CASKSGGLRDKDGEQYF. The CDR3 region has the DNA TGTGCCAGCAAGTCGGGGGGGCTCCGGGACAAGGACGGCGAGCAGTACTTC. This chain joins TRBV28 and TRBJ2-7, with 8 bases fitting TRBD2. V lost 7 bases, J lost 6 bases, and 20 bases stayed unmatched. Germline assignment: CDR1 MDHEN and CDR2 SYDVKM. The CDR3 contains 17 residues.

The chain carries TRBV19 and TRBJ2-5; TRBD1 might be the D (5 bases). Trimming took off 4 bases at V and 5 bases at J, with 8 bases between the two ends. CDR1 is LNHDA, CDR2 SQIVND, per germline (reference sequence). The CDR3 loop spans 12 amino acids. The CDR3: CASSTGMETQYF. CDR3 bases: TGTGCCAGTAGTACAGGGATGGAGACCCAGTACTTC.

The chain joins TRBV4-3 to TRBJ2-3; perhaps TRBD1 as D (7 bases). The V end lost 0 bases, the J end lost 4 bases, and 14 bases lay between the germline ends. Germline CDR1 is LGHNA and CDR2 is YSLEER. The CDR3 has 16 residues. CDR3 DNA sequence: TGCGCCAGCAGCCAAGATTCGGGCAGGGGGGCAGATACGCAGTATTTT. It yields the protein CASSQDSGRGADTQYF.

The V gene is TRBV7-2, the J gene TRBJ1-4, with D perhaps TRBD1 (6 bases). Trimming stripped 6 bases from V and 0 bases from J, with 14 bases between. The CDR3 is 16 amino acids. In germline, CDR1 is SGHTA, CDR2 FQGNSA. The CDR3 coding sequence is TGTGCCAGCAGGACCACAGGGTCCGCAACTAATGAAAAACTGTTTTTT. It translates to CASRTTGSATNEKLFF. Based on the CDR3 plus reference TRBV7-2 and TRBJ1-4, the full variable domain is GAGVSQSPSNKVTEKGKDVELRCDPISGHTALYWYRQSLGQGLEFLIYFQGNSAPDKSGLPSDRFSAERTGGSVSTLTIQRTQQEDSAVYLCASRTTGSATNEKLFFGSGTQLSVL.